Described below is a single TCR beta chain sequence and its context. Its cognate antigen is unknown. The ends were cut back, 4 bases at V and 8 bases at J, with 6 bases in the middle. The CDR3 totals 12 residues. Germline V lookup: CDR1 SEHNR, CDR2 FQNEAQ (reference sequence). These data are taken from a study of tumor-infiltrating lymphocytes in localized non-small cell lung cancer. Turning to the study itself: Several tumor histologies, both smoking statuses, and some post-neoadjuvant chemotherapy samples were included. Study results and limitations: Tumor T-cell fraction was not associated with recurrence-free survival. Only some patients had TCR sequencing, depending on available tissue.

Clones were sequenced by immunoSEQ multiplex PCR, and TCRdb holds only the in-frame ones, with some missing. In the table there are 16,000 or so clones, more than 60% of which are singletons. The gene calls are TRBV7-9 and TRBJ1-6; the D is unclear. This TCR was sampled from a human donor with non-small cell lung cancer. Sample: lung tumor tissue. The chain's CDR3 is CASSYQDSPLHF. The CDR3 DNA sequence: TGTGCCAGCAGCTACCAGGATTCACCCCTCCACTTT.